This TCR beta chain was sequenced in a study of blood T cells in healthy people across ages. With 0 bases clipped from V and 5 bases from J, the junction kept 9 bases outside the gene matches. The CDR3 is 17 residues long. CDR1 and CDR2 (germline): SGHTA, FQGTGA. It was with a sample-barcoded 5' primer and a J-beta primer mix that a second PCR of roughly 6 to 11 cycles was run. TCRdb independently ran MiXCR on the 5' RACE reads; one entry per CDR3 protein. The data hold 1.6 million or so distinct CDR3 sequences, with roughly a third observed a single time. The source material was blood. The chain has TRBV7-3 and TRBJ2-1, with TRBD2 matching 8 bases. This clonotype was sampled from a woman in her twenties or thirties in good health. Written as DNA, the CDR3 is TGTGCCAGCAGCTTAACAGGTGGCGGGGGGAGCAACAATGAGCAGTTCTTC. Translation: CASSLTGGGGSNNEQFF.